Sequencing of this T cell receptor beta chain was carried out in a study of cytomegalovirus exposure and HLA in healthy donors. Findings and caveats of the study: Several of the most significant clusters appeared, in a later analysis, to be linked to common viral pathogens. Investigators reported under 200 TCR beta chains as tied to cytomegalovirus.

Trimming stripped 7 bases from V and 4 bases from J, with 16 bases between. The CDR3 extends over 15 amino acids. The germline V gene encodes CDR1 SNHLY and CDR2 FYNNEI. Points on this clone: Its antigen is not identified.

The PCR had 60 Vbeta and 13 Jbeta primers. Measured with immunoSEQ multiplex PCR; TCRdb has only the in-frame clones, and not every one. Listed are 150,000 to 200,000 clones; about 0.79% falls within the top ten. The source is a woman aged 18-29 years in good health and CMV-seropositive. The rearrangement links TRBV2 to TRBJ1-4; a possible D gene is TRBD1 (5 bases). The sequencing sample was made of PBMCs. The CDR3 here is CASNPGGALNEKLFF. The CDR3 DNA reads as TGTGCCAGCAACCCGGGCGGGGCCCTTAATGAAAAACTGTTTTTT.